The table lists the clone carrying this TCR beta chain with a few counts. This record comes from a study of T-cell reconstitution after alpha-beta-depleted transplantation in children. There are 13 residues in the CDR3. V lost 3 bases, J lost 3 bases, and 7 bases lay in between. In germline, CDR1 is LNHNV, CDR2 YYDKDF (reference sequence). It was with unique molecular identifiers that the TCRbeta library was prepared. Via MiXCR, TCRdb re-called the PCR reads, giving one row per CDR3 protein. This table has just under 550,000 distinct CDR3 sequences, about 16% appearing once. Sequenced material: PBMCs from the stem cell graft donor, taken from the stem cell graft. The receptor was derived from a human donor who donated a stem cell graft to a child with acute lymphoblastic leukemia. The chain employs TRBV15 and TRBJ2-3; the D is unclear. The CDR3 is CATSRSITDTQYF. The CDR3 DNA reads TGTGCCACCAGCAGGAGCATAACAGATACGCAGTATTTT.